The T cell receptor (beta chain) described here comes from a study of shared clonotypes between healthy human individuals. This clone has more than one count but fewer than ten. Antigen: not known. Germline lookup yields CDR1 MNHNY and CDR2 SVGAGI (reference sequence). This CDR3 is 12 amino acids long. Trimming took off 5 bases at V and 3 bases at J, with 8 bases between the two ends. The study, taken as a whole, reports: Naive subsets tended to show greater estimated richness than memory subsets. The generation probabilities recorded for non-shared clonotypes fell below those of clonotypes shared by all four donors.

The genomic DNA of each subset was split evenly across several immunoSEQ plates. In the sorted-subset replicate PCRs, roughly 210 ng DNA, 25,000 to 30,000 T cell genomes, was used. The table came from immunoSEQ multiplex PCR; TCRdb's copy has only in-frame clones and leaves some out. The table shows some 500,000 clones, with about 96% occurring only once. The specimen was naive CD4+ T cells sorted from blood. Subset defined: CD45RA+ positively selected. V and J are TRBV6-6 and TRBJ2-7; perhaps TRBD1 as D (5 bases). The clonotype originates from a woman aged 25 to 39 in good health. The CDR3 sequence: CASSTQGYEQYF. For the CDR3, the DNA is TGTGCCAGCAGTACCCAGGGCTACGAGCAGTACTTC.